The T cell receptor beta chain described here comes from a study of T cells in Graves' hyperthyroidism and ophthalmopathy. The CDR3 regions of TCR beta were amplified from RNA transcripts. HTBI primers drove first-round RT-PCR of the TCR CDR3. TCRdb re-analysed the multiplex PCR reads in MiXCR, keeping a single row per CDR3 protein. The repertoire consists of about 600,000 distinct CDR3 sequences, with roughly 14% occurring once and the leading ten covering about an eighth. Trimming stripped 5 bases from V and 9 bases from J, with 8 bases between. The CDR3 sequence is 11 residues long. Per germline, CDR1 SEHNR and CDR2 FQNEAQ (reference sequence). This clonotype came up many times.

This TCR was recovered from a woman between 50 and 59 years old with Graves' ophthalmopathy. The V and J genes are TRBV7-9 and TRBJ2-1; no reliable D call. Sequencing was performed on blood. The CDR3 reads CASSRGTEQFF. The DNA of the CDR3 is TGTGCCAGCAGCCGAGGAACTGAGCAGTTCTTC.